The clone carrying this TCR beta chain was detected ten times or more. Its specificity is unknown. Unique molecular identifiers tagged the TCRbeta library. Each CDR3 protein is one row after TCRdb ran MiXCR on the PCR reads. The table lists a few hundred thousand distinct CDR3 sequences, roughly 7.1% of them singletons. CDR1 and CDR2 (germline): SGHRS, YFSETQ. The CDR3 has 16 amino acids. V shed 4 bases and J shed 7 bases, with 20 bases lying between them. The record originates from a study of T-cell reconstitution after alpha-beta-depleted transplantation in children. Broader study findings: By about two months after transplant, alpha-beta T cells reportedly arose from several hundred graft clones that had expanded. The origin of high day-60 TCRbeta diversity in some patients lay in surviving recipient T cells and thymic progenitors. It was newly produced T cells that mostly accounted for T-cell counts and diversity one year after transplant.

The chain couples TRBV5-1 to TRBJ2-2; D may be TRBD2 (6 bases). Here the sequenced sample was PBMCs, taken before TCRalphabeta/CD19-depleted stem cell transplant. The clonotype comes from a boy aged 2 to 10 with acute lymphoblastic leukemia, due to receive a stem cell transplant. The chain's CDR3 is CASSPRDSPTSGELFF. The CDR3 DNA follows: TGCGCCAGCAGCCCCCGGGACTCCCCGACCAGCGGGGAGCTGTTTTTT.